The rows below give T cell receptor beta chains drawn from one sample of a study of OX40 agonist ivuxolimab in advanced cancers. Sequenced by immunoSEQ multiplex PCR; TCRdb stores in-frame clones only, minus some. The sample holds tens of thousands of clones, 81% seen once. Here the sequenced sample was CD4+ or CD8+ T cells sorted from blood, taken in a trial of the OX40 agonist ivuxolimab. The receptors come from an adult with an advanced solid tumor such as melanoma, head and neck, liver or kidney cancer. CDR3s include the opening cysteine and the closing phenylalanine or tryptophan. The D gene is left open where the match is weak. Rows give clone size only sometimes, using once, few, many, or a class for an expanded clone.

CDR3aa,CDR3nt,abundance,d_gene,j_gene,len,v_gene
CASSLSLFNEQFF,TGTGCCAGCAGCTTGAGTCTTTTCAATGAGCAGTTCTTC,.,.,TRBJ2-1,13,TRBV5-6
CASSYLPDRDTGELFF,TGTGCCAGCAGTTACCTCCCCGACAGGGACACCGGGGAGCTGTTTTTT,.,TRBD1,TRBJ2-2,16,TRBV6-6
CASSEGDRAVQPQHF,TGTGCCAGCAGTGAAGGGGACAGGGCGGTTCAGCCCCAGCATTTT,.,TRBD1,TRBJ1-5,15,TRBV6-1
CSVVDSFYGYTF,TGCAGCGTTGTGGACAGCTTCTATGGCTACACCTTC,.,.,TRBJ1-2,12,TRBV29-1
CASSPGTSGNQETQYF,TGTGCCAGCAGTCCTGGGACTAGCGGGAATCAAGAGACCCAGTACTTC,.,TRBD2,TRBJ2-5,16,TRBV2
CASSLPSGGAYEQFF,TGCGCCAGCAGCTTACCTAGCGGGGGGGCTTATGAGCAGTTCTTC,.,TRBD2,TRBJ2-1,15,TRBV5-1
CSNYRTDAYGYTF,TGCAGCAACTACCGTACAGACGCCTATGGCTACACCTTC,.,.,TRBJ1-2,13,TRBV29-1
CASSMRQGARGYTF,TGTGCCAGTAGTATGAGACAGGGGGCCAGGGGCTACACCTTC,few,TRBD1,TRBJ1-2,14,TRBV19
CASSQDGYNEQFF,TGCGCCAGCAGCCAAGACGGATACAATGAGCAGTTCTTC,.,.,TRBJ2-1,13,TRBV4-1
CASSLGVDLAGVGNEQFF,TGTGCCAGCAGCTTAGGGGTAGATCTAGCGGGAGTGGGCAATGAGCAGTTCTTC,.,TRBD2,TRBJ2-1,18,TRBV7-6
CASSYSSGRMGEQYF,TGTGCCAGCAGTTACTCAAGCGGGAGAATGGGGGAGCAGTACTTC,.,TRBD2,TRBJ2-7,15,TRBV6-5
CASSVGGTSGQETQYF,TGTGCCAGCAGCGTAGGCGGGACTAGCGGCCAAGAGACCCAGTACTTC,.,TRBD2,TRBJ2-5,16,TRBV9
CASSQGLAFGYTF,TGTGCCAGCAGCCAGGGGCTAGCTTTTGGCTACACCTTC,.,.,TRBJ1-2,13,TRBV7-6
CASSPVDQGITNEKLFF,TGCGCCAGCAGCCCTGTAGATCAGGGCATCACTAATGAAAAACTGTTTTTT,.,.,TRBJ1-4,17,TRBV5-1
CASSPNQDSPLHF,TGTGCCAGCAGCCCAAATCAGGATTCACCCCTCCACTTT,.,.,TRBJ1-6,13,TRBV7-6
CASSVSPERLGQSFTDTQYF,TGTGCCAGCAGCGTATCACCTGAGCGGTTGGGACAAAGTTTCACAGATACGCAGTATTTT,.,.,TRBJ2-3,20,TRBV9
CASSGVAGAGYTF,TGCGCCAGCAGCGGGGTCGCGGGGGCTGGCTACACCTTC,.,.,TRBJ1-2,13,TRBV4-1
CASSSYGLAGEGNSGELFF,TGTGCCAGCAGCTCTTACGGACTAGCGGGAGAGGGGAACAGCGGGGAGCTGTTTTTT,.,TRBD2,TRBJ2-2,19,TRBV11-3
CASSLSAIPYEQYF,TGCGCCAGCAGCTTGAGCGCCATACCCTACGAGCAGTACTTC,once,.,TRBJ2-7,14,TRBV5-1
CASSRKYQQETQYF,TGTGCCAGCAGTAGAAAATATCAGCAAGAGACCCAGTACTTC,.,.,TRBJ2-5,14,TRBV27
CASSQESWTLQVQTQYF,TGTGCCAGCAGCCAAGAAAGTTGGACCTTACAGGTCCAGACCCAGTACTTC,few,.,TRBJ2-5,17,TRBV4-2
CASSIGTGGGNEQFF,TGCGCCAGCAGCATTGGGACAGGGGGCGGCAATGAGCAGTTCTTC,.,TRBD1,TRBJ2-1,15,TRBV5-1
CAWSVQGDGYTF,TGTGCCTGGAGTGTACAGGGGGACGGCTACACCTTC,few,TRBD1,TRBJ1-2,12,TRBV30